Sequencing of this T cell receptor beta chain was carried out in a study of CD8+ T cells in alopecia areata. Study overall: Oral tofacitinib, 5 to 10 mg twice daily, was given in an open-label trial.

The sequencing template was cDNA reverse transcribed from extracted RNA. Libraries were prepared by immunoSEQ multiplex PCR; TCRdb keeps only in-frame clonotypes and omits some of them. The sample carries roughly 65,000 clones, under 55% recorded once. This CDR3 is built from 17 residues. Deletions cut 6 bases from V and 2 bases from J, with 21 bases between. Germline lookup yields CDR1 KGHSH and CDR2 LQKENI. Only one count was recorded for this clone. This clonotype was obtained from a human donor with alopecia areata. This chain uses TRBV18 with TRBJ2-3; D is possibly TRBD1 (5 bases). The source material was CD8+ T cells sorted from blood, sampled at week 0. Written as DNA, the CDR3 is TGTGCCAGCTCCCCAGGGCCTCCTGATGATACCACAGATACGCAGTATTTT. Translating it yields CASSPGPPDDTTDTQYF. Full variable domain (outside the CDR3, taken from reference TRBV18 and TRBJ2-3): NAGVMQNPRHLVRRRGQEARLRCSPMKGHSHVYWYRQLPEEGLKFMVYLQKENIIDESGMPKERFSAEFPKEGPSILRIQQVVRGDSAAYFCASSPGPPDDTTDTQYFGPGTRLTVL.